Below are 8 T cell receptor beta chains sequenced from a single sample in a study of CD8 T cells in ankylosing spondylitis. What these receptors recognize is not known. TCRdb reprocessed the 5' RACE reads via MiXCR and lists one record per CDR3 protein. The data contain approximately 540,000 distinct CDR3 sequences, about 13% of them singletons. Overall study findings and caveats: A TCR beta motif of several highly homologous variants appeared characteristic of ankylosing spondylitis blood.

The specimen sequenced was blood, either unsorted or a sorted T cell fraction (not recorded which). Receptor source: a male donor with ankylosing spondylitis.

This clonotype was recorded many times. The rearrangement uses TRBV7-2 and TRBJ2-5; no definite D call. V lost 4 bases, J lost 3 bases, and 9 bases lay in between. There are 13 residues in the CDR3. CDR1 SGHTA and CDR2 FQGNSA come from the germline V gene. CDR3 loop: CASSSSVKETQYF. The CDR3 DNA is TGTGCCAGCAGCTCCTCCGTAAAAGAGACCCAGTACTTC.

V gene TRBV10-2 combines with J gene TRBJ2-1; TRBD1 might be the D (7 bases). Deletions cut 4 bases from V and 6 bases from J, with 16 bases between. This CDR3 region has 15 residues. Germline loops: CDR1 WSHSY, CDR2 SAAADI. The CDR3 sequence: CASSGWAGGTNEQFF. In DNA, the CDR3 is TGCGCCAGCAGTGGGTGGGCAGGGGGGACCAATGAGCAGTTCTTC.

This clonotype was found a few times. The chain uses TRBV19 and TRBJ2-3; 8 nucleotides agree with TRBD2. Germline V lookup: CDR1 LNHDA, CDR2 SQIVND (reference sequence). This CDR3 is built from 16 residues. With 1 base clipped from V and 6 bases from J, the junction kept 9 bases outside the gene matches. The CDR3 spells CASSIGTGGPTDTQYF. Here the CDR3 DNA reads TGTGCCAGTAGTATAGGAACGGGAGGGCCGACCGATACGCAGTATTTT.

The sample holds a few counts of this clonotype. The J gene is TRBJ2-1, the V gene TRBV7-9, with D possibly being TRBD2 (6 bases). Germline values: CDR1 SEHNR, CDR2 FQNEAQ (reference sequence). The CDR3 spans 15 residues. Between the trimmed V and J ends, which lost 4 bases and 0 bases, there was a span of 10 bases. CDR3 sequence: CASSYGTDSYNEQFF. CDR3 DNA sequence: TGTGCCAGCAGCTATGGGACTGACTCCTACAATGAGCAGTTCTTC.

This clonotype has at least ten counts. The CDR3 loop reads CSARKSSYNEQFF. CDR3 nucleotides: TGCAGTGCTAGGAAGAGCTCCTACAATGAGCAGTTCTTC. This chain links TRBV20-1 with TRBJ2-1, with no clear D. V shed 3 bases and J shed 0 bases, with 6 bases lying between them. The CDR3 extends over 13 amino acids. Germline V gives CDR1 DFQATT, CDR2 SNEGSKA (reference sequence).

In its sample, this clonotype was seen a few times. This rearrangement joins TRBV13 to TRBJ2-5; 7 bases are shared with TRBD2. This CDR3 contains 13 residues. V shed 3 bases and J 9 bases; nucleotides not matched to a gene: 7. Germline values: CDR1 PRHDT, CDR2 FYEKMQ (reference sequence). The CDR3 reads CASSFERDGAQYF. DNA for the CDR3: TGTGCCAGCAGCTTTGAGCGGGACGGGGCCCAGTACTTC. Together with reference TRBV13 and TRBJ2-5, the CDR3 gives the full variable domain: AAGVIQSPRHLIKEKRETATLKCYPIPRHDTVYWYQQGPGQDPQFLISFYEKMQSDKGSIPDRFSAQQFSDYHSELNMSSLELGDSALYFCASSFERDGAQYFGPGTRLLVL.

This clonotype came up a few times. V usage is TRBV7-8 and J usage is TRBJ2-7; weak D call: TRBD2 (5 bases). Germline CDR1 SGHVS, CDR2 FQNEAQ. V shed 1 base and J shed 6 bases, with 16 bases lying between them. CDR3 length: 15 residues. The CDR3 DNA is TGTGCCAGCAGCTTAGAAGCAGCGGCTCTGGGCGAGCAGTACTTC. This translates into CASSLEAAALGEQYF.

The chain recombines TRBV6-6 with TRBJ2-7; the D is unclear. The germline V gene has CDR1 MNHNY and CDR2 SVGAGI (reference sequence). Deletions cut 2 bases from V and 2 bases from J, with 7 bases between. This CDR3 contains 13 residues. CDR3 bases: TGTGCCAGCAGTTACACGGAGACCTACGAGCAGTACGTC. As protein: CASSYTETYEQYV.